This is a list of T cell receptor beta chains from one sample in a study of T cells after yellow fever vaccination. TCRdb called the 5' RACE reads again in MiXCR, with one record for every CDR3 protein. The sample shows under 95,000 distinct CDR3 sequences, more than 5.5% of them seen only once. The material was CD8+ T cells sorted from PBMCs, obtained more than 8 days after the first yellow fever vaccination. These receptor sequences come from a man aged 18 to 30 who received the YFV17D yellow fever vaccine. Each CDR3 is given without its conserved first and last residue. Each record gives: clone size, V gene, CDR3 protein. Not all rows give a size; the values are once, few, many and, for expanded clones, a class.

NA | TRBV7-2 | ASSLTGLSGNTIY
many | TRBV4-2 | ASSQEGTPHYEQY
many | TRBV12-3/TRBV12-4 | ASSSETVNTEAF
NA | TRBV29-1 | SVDDWINYGYT
many | TRBV15 | ATSRDGASGGAYEQY
NA | TRBV7-2 | ASSLGAGLMNTEAF
NA | TRBV14 | ASSQEGSNTQY
many | TRBV12-3/TRBV12-4 | ASSLVTATDTQY
many | TRBV27 | ASSPLTRDERYT
medium-sized | TRBV9 | ASSVGEQPNTGELF
many | TRBV14 | ASSQWGSNQPQH
NA | TRBV5-6 | ASSPAGATSTDTQY
NA | TRBV5-6 | ASSFAGVADTQY
few | TRBV28 | ASSPRLELDTQY
NA | TRBV18 | ASSLRTGVDHEQY
NA | TRBV5-1 | ASSLRRGGSYEQY
many | TRBV4-3 | ASSQEFRRNEQF
many | TRBV5-6 | ASSLDRHNYGYT
many | TRBV29-1 | SVNTGGGRLDYT
NA | TRBV5-1 | ASSPLRSESNTGELF
few | TRBV11-2 | ASSLELAGEETQY
once | TRBV7-6 | VSSWTTGPGTEAF
many | TRBV12-3/TRBV12-4 | ASSQTASTDTQY
few | TRBV7-9 | ASSRTGGGNTIY
few | TRBV6-4 | ASSKSVRSTDTQY
NA | TRBV4-2 | ASSQDYRARAAASDTQY
NA | TRBV28 | ASSSVQAPEAF
many | TRBV5-5 | ASSLDSQYGYT
many | TRBV27 | ASSPGQGVGELF
many | TRBV6-1 | ASSEAGSGANVLT
many | TRBV20-1 | SARDSGRTQETQY
NA | TRBV20-1 | SARFSGGAEETQY
many | TRBV7-9 | ASSLEVETQY
NA | TRBV4-1 | ASSQDLAGGPRNEQF
NA | TRBV3-1 | ASSQAARGPNTEAF
few | TRBV5-5 | ASSPPFASTDTQY
many | TRBV19 | ASKGQGDTGELF
few | TRBV5-1 | ASSPGSSNEKLF
many | TRBV7-9 | ASSLVPARLNFDEQF
many | TRBV2 | ASSSAGGGNEQF
few | TRBV4-3 | ASSSGQGNIQY
NA | TRBV7-9 | ASSLGLLNEQF
many | TRBV10-3 | AIGGKGAGANVLT
NA | TRBV10-2 | ASRLTRQGASSETQY
many | TRBV5-6 | ASSLQVPLAKNIQY